This TCR beta chain was recovered during a study of siplizumab effects on memory and regulatory T cells. The study, taken as a whole, reports: Sequences below about 10^-5 frequency were poorly captured, limiting mapping of alloreactive clones.

Generated by immunoSEQ multiplex PCR, the TCRdb table keeps only in-frame clones and is missing some. The data hold over 65,000 clones, with 85% to 95% observed a single time. Trimming shortened V by 1 base and J by 6 bases, and 25 bases separated the two germline ends. The length of the CDR3 is 18 residues. Germline lookup yields CDR1 LGHNA and CDR2 YNFKEQ. As to this clone: Its matching antigen is unknown.

The rearrangement joins TRBV4-2 to TRBJ2-7; D perhaps matches TRBD2 (5 bases). The specimen sequenced was CD8+ T cells sorted from blood. This sequence originates from a human donor in good health. This chain's CDR3 is CASSQGAGKDVITGEQYF. CDR3 in DNA: TGTGCCAGCAGCCAAGGGGCCGGGAAAGATGTAATAACGGGCGAGCAGTACTTC.